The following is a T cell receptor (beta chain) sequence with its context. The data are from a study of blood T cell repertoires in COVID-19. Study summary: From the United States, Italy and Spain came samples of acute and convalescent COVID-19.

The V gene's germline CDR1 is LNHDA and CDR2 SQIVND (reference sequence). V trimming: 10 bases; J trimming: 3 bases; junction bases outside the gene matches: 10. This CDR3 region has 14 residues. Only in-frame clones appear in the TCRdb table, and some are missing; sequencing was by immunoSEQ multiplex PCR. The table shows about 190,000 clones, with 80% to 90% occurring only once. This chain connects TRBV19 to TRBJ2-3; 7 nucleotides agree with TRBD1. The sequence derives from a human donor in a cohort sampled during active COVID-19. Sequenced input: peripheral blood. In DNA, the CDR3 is TGTGCCACGAAAGGGGGCCCCGGGACAGATACGCAGTATTTT. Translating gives CATKGGPGTDTQYF.